A selection of T cell receptor beta chains follows, all from one sample in a study of blood T cell repertoires in COVID-19. Sequenced by immunoSEQ multiplex PCR; TCRdb stores in-frame clones only, minus some. The repertoire includes roughly 150,000 clones, 82% of them detected once, and about a sixth sits in the top ten. The sample consisted of PBMCs or T cells enriched from blood (not recorded which). The receptor source for this set is a man aged 55 to 70 who had recovered from COVID-19. CDR3s include the opening cysteine and the closing phenylalanine or tryptophan. D genes are given only for firm matches. Rows give clone size only sometimes, using once, few, many, or a class for an expanded clone.

>NA|TRBJ2-1|NA|TRBV4-2
TGTGCCAGCAGCCAAGCGGCAGGGGTATCCTACAATGAGCAGTTCTTC
CASSQAAGVSYNEQFF
>once|TRBJ1-1|NA|TRBV3-1/TRBV3-2
TGTGCCAGCAGCCAAGAAGGGGGTGGGAACACTGAAGCTTTCTTT
CASSQEGGGNTEAFF
>once|TRBJ2-3|TRBD1|TRBV4-1
TGCGCCAGCAGCCAGGACAGGGGACTGGGCACAGATACGCAGTATTTT
CASSQDRGLGTDTQYF
>NA|TRBJ1-5|NA|TRBV28
TGTGCCAGCAGAGGGCGGGGAATTCAGCCCCAGCATTTT
CASRGRGIQPQHF
>NA|TRBJ1-1|NA|TRBV18
TGTGCCAGCTCTCCCGTGGTGCAGGATGGGCACACTGAAGCTTTCTTT
CASSPVVQDGHTEAFF
>NA|TRBJ1-2|NA|TRBV28
TGTGCCAGCAGTTCCACGGGAAAGGAAGGCTACACCTTC
CASSSTGKEGYTF
>NA|TRBJ1-1|NA|TRBV5-1
TGCGCCAGCAGCTTGGCCGCGGGGATGGGCACTGAAGCTTTCTTT
CASSLAAGMGTEAFF
>NA|TRBJ1-3|NA|TRBV6-5
TGTGCCAGCAGTAACAGGGCAGCTGGAAACACCATATATTTT
CASSNRAAGNTIYF
>NA|TRBJ1-4|NA|TRBV14
TGTGCCAGCAGCCAGGCGCGGACACAGAATGAAAAACTGTTTTTT
CASSQARTQNEKLFF
>NA|TRBJ2-1|NA|TRBV24-1
TGTGCCACCAGTGACCGCAACCCGGTCCAGGGCAATGAGCAGTTCTTC
CATSDRNPVQGNEQFF
>NA|TRBJ2-7|TRBD1|TRBV12-3/TRBV12-4
TGTGCCACTCGACAGGGGGCTTCCTACGAGCAGTACTTC
CATRQGASYEQYF
>NA|TRBJ1-2|NA|TRBV20-1
TGCAGTGCCATCAGGGGTGGCTACACCTTC
CSAIRGGYTF
>NA|TRBJ2-7|TRBD2|TRBV11-1
TGTGCCAGCAGCTCTTCCCTTAGCGGGACCCTCTACGAGCAGTACTTC
CASSSSLSGTLYEQYF
>NA|TRBJ1-5|NA|TRBV19
TGTGCCAGTAGTGGGCAGGTCAATCAGCCCCAGCATTTT
CASSGQVNQPQHF
>once|TRBJ2-7|NA|TRBV11-1
TGTGCCAGCAGCGCGAGCGCGGCGAGCTACGAGCAGTACTTC
CASSASAASYEQYF
>NA|TRBJ1-4|NA|TRBV7-2
TGTGCCAGCAGCACAGGGAGCTCAACTAATGAAAAACTGTTTTTT
CASSTGSSTNEKLFF
>NA|TRBJ2-5|NA|TRBV18
TGTGCCAGCTCCCTGACAGAGAACCAAGAGACCCAGTACTTC
CASSLTENQETQYF
>NA|TRBJ2-3|TRBD2|TRBV19
TGTGCCAGTAGTAACCTTAAGGAGAGACTAGCGGCTTCAGATACGCAGTATTTT
CASSNLKERLAASDTQYF
>NA|TRBJ2-5|TRBD2|TRBV11-3
TGTGCCAGCAGCTTGGGACTAGCAGCTTTGGAGACCCAGTACTTC
CASSLGLAALETQYF
>NA|TRBJ1-1|NA|TRBV5-5
TGTGCCAGCAGGTTTCACGGGGGGACTGAAGCTTTCTTT
CASRFHGGTEAFF
>NA|TRBJ2-2|NA|TRBV7-7
TGTGCTAGCAGTTCTACCAGGGAGAACACCGGGGAGCTGTTTTTT
CASSSTRENTGELFF
>NA|TRBJ1-6|TRBD1|TRBV3-1/TRBV3-2
TGTGCCAGCAGCCAAGGGACAGGGGGCGGGAATTCACCCCTCCACTTT
CASSQGTGGGNSPLHF
>NA|TRBJ1-2|NA|TRBV5-1
TGCGCCAGCAGCTTGGACGGGAGAGGCGGCTACACCTTC
CASSLDGRGGYTF
>NA|TRBJ1-2|NA|TRBV5-4
TGTGCCAGCAGCTTGGCCGTGGGGGGTAACTATGGCTACACCTTC
CASSLAVGGNYGYTF
>NA|TRBJ1-6|NA|TRBV6-4
TGTGCCAGCAGCCGTCGGCAGGGTGATTCACCCCTCCACTTT
CASSRRQGDSPLHF
>NA|TRBJ1-6|NA|TRBV28
TGTGCCAGCAGTTTACTCGACAGAAATAATTCACCCCTCCACTTT
CASSLLDRNNSPLHF
>NA|TRBJ2-4|TRBD1|TRBV5-8
TGTGCCAGCAGCCTCCGACAGGGGCAAAACATTCAGTACTTC
CASSLRQGQNIQYF
>NA|TRBJ1-2|NA|TRBV28
TGTGCCAGCAGCGATTCGGGGGGGGCAGGCTATGGCTACACCTTC
CASSDSGGAGYGYTF
>NA|TRBJ2-3|TRBD2|TRBV5-4
TGTGCCAGCACCAATGCCGGGACTAGAAGCACAGATACGCAGTATTTT
CASTNAGTRSTDTQYF
>NA|TRBJ1-5|NA|TRBV28
TGTGCCAGCAGTACGCGACAGGTCCATAGCAATCAGCCCCAGCATTTT
CASSTRQVHSNQPQHF
>NA|TRBJ1-5|NA|TRBV5-6
TGTGCCAGCAGCTTCAGACAGGTTCGCCAGCCCCAGCATTTT
CASSFRQVRQPQHF
>once|TRBJ1-1|TRBD1|TRBV28
TGTGCCAGCAGGGCCACACTGACAGGGAACCGGGAAGCTTTCTTT
CASRATLTGNREAFF
>NA|TRBJ2-5|TRBD1|TRBV6-5
TGTGCCAGCAGTCGAATAGGGGGCAGGGAGACCCAGTACTTC
CASSRIGGRETQYF
>NA|TRBJ1-6|NA|TRBV6-4
TGTGCCAGCAGTGAGGAAGGGGGGGGTAGACCCCTCCACTTT
CASSEEGGGRPLHF
>NA|TRBJ2-7|NA|TRBV25-1
TGTGCCAGCAGTGATCTCTCCTACGAGCAGTACTTC
CASSDLSYEQYF
>NA|TRBJ2-5|TRBD2|TRBV27
TGTGCCAGCAGTTCTCGATTAGCGGGGGGACCCCCCCAGTACTTC
CASSSRLAGGPPQYF
>once|TRBJ2-3|TRBD1|TRBV27
TGTGCCAGCAGCTTGAAAGCCGGGACAGGGGGCGCAGATACGCAGTATTTT
CASSLKAGTGGADTQYF